Below, 14 T cell receptor beta chains from the same sample are listed, as sequenced in a study of early T cells in non-severe SARS-CoV-2 infection. Each CDR3 protein is one row after TCRdb ran MiXCR on the 5' RACE reads. The table includes some 60,000 distinct CDR3 sequences, roughly a tenth detected once. The sample consisted of whole blood. Every receptor here comes from an adult who was a healthcare worker with PCR-confirmed SARS-CoV-2 infection or an uninfected control (not recorded which).

This clonotype appeared many times. The chain recombines TRBV19 with TRBJ2-3, with a tentative D call TRBD2 (5 bases). V gave up 7 bases and J gave up 5 bases, with 13 bases separating them. The CDR3 runs to 13 residues. Germline V gene sequence: CDR1 LNHDA, CDR2 SQIVND (reference sequence). The CDR3 is CASNEGPGDTQYF. CDR3 coding DNA: TGTGCCAGTAACGAGGGTCCTGGAGATACGCAGTATTTT.

Comments on this clonotype: A read error may be the cause here, since a much bigger clone is one base away. The chain employs TRBV5-5 and TRBJ1-5; D uncertain. Germline V gene sequence: CDR1 SGHKS, CDR2 YYEKEE (reference sequence). V was trimmed by 4 bases and J by 5 bases, leaving 19 bases between them. This CDR3 has 16 residues. The CDR3 sequence is CASSASFTRGYQPQHF. Written as DNA, the CDR3 is TGTGCCAGCAGCGCATCCTTCACGCGCGGGTATCAGCCCCAGCATTTT.

About this clonotype: A read error is possible here, since a much larger clone lies one base away. The chain employs TRBV25-1 and TRBJ2-2; D might be TRBD2 (7 bases). Trimming stripped 2 bases from V and 5 bases from J, with 24 bases between. CDR1 and CDR2 (germline): MGHDK, SYGVNS. The CDR3 loop spans 19 amino acids. The DNA of the CDR3 is TGTGCCAGCAGTGAAGGGGGGCTAGCGGTCCTCTCGTGGACCGGGGAGCTGTTTTTT. This gives the protein CASSEGGLAVLSWTGELFF.

This clonotype was picked up a small number of times. The chain carries TRBV20-1 and TRBJ2-1, with TRBD2 matching over 8 bases. This CDR3 comprises 19 residues. With V trimmed by 1 base and J by 3 bases, 17 bases remained unmatched. Looked up from germline, CDR1 is DFQATT and CDR2 is SNEGSKA (reference sequence). In nucleotides, the CDR3 is TGCAGTGCTAGAGGCGTGGGGGCTAGCGGGCGCCAACTCTACAATGAGCAGTTCTTC. Its protein product is CSARGVGASGRQLYNEQFF.

This clonotype was seen at least ten times. The chain employs TRBV20-1 and TRBJ2-2; D is unclear. Germline CDR1 DFQATT, CDR2 SNEGSKA (reference sequence). The CDR3 extends over 14 amino acids. The ends were cut back, 2 bases at V and 0 bases at J, with 7 bases in the middle. CDR3 bases: TGCAGTGCTAGACAAGCCGCGAACACCGGGGAGCTGTTTTTT. It encodes CSARQAANTGELFF.

This clonotype was seen more than once but under ten times. In nucleotides, the CDR3 is TGTGCCAGCAGCACTGGACAGGGCACCAAAAACATTCAGTACTTC. Translating gives CASSTGQGTKNIQYF. The chain uses TRBV21-1 and TRBJ2-4; the DNA was not used to check the table's D call, TRBD1. TRBV21-1 is a pseudogene. CDR3 length equals 15 residues.

This clonotype was counted at least ten times. The chain links TRBV7-6 to TRBJ2-5, with D perhaps matching TRBD1 (6 bases). Trimming took off 4 bases at V and 6 bases at J, with 15 bases between the two ends. CDR1 and CDR2 (germline): SGHVS, FNYEAQ. There are 14 residues in the CDR3. The CDR3 DNA reads as TGTGCCAGCAGCTGGACAGACCCGGGGAAGACCCAGTACTTC. It encodes CASSWTDPGKTQYF.

This clonotype appeared a few times. The chain couples TRBV29-1 to TRBJ2-1, with D perhaps TRBD1 or TRBD2 (5 bases each). The CDR3 is 12 amino acids. V lost 8 bases and J lost 4, with 12 bases in between. Germline V gives CDR1 SQVTM, CDR2 ANQGSEA. The CDR3 nucleotides read TGCAGCATCAGGGACGGTTACAATGAGCAGTTCTTC. This sequence encodes CSIRDGYNEQFF.

The CDR3 loop reads CSVEDPKGNEQFF. The DNA for the CDR3 is TGCAGCGTTGAAGATCCGAAGGGAAATGAGCAGTTCTTC. The chain joins TRBV29-1 to TRBJ2-1; no reliable D call. Germline CDR1 reads SQVTM; CDR2 reads ANQGSEA. CDR3 length equals 13 residues. With 0 bases removed from V and 7 bases from J, the gap between germline ends came to 10 bases.

This clonotype occurred many times. The gene calls are TRBV6-6 and TRBJ1-4; 11 nucleotides match TRBD1. The V and J ends lost 6 bases and 2 bases, in that order; junction bases with no gene match: 8. Germline CDR1 reads MNHNY; CDR2 reads SVGAGI (reference sequence). The CDR3 length is 17 residues. The CDR3 here is CASSRTGGASTNEKLFF. The CDR3 nucleotides are TGTGCCAGCAGCAGGACAGGGGGCGCGTCGACTAATGAAAAACTGTTTTTT.

This sequence joins TRBV3-1 and TRBJ1-4; 7 bases line up with TRBD1. V shed 6 bases and J 3 bases; nucleotides not matched to a gene: 4. The germline V gene encodes CDR1 LGHDT and CDR2 YNNKEL (reference sequence). The CDR3 consists of 14 residues. The CDR3 nucleotides are TGTGCCAGCAGTCGACAGGGCTCTAATGAAAAACTGTTTTTT. It specifies CASSRQGSNEKLFF.

The rearrangement links TRBV30 to TRBJ1-1; possible D gene TRBD1, 5 bases. Germline V gene sequence: CDR1 GTSNPN, CDR2 SVGIG (reference sequence). The CDR3 extends over 13 amino acids. Trimming stripped 4 bases from V and 0 bases from J, with 9 bases between. CDR3 residues: CAWKGALNTEAFF. For the CDR3, the DNA is TGTGCCTGGAAAGGGGCTCTGAACACTGAAGCTTTCTTT.

At least ten counts were recorded for this clonotype. V gene TRBV6-5 combines with J gene TRBJ2-1, with a possible D match to TRBD2 (6 bases). From germline, CDR1 is MNHEY and CDR2 SVGAGI. This CDR3 region has 15 residues. V lost 4 bases to trimming and J lost 6 bases, with 16 bases between them. CDR3 in DNA: TGTGCCAGCAGTTCCTCCGGGACTCGCGGCAATGAGCAGTTCTTC. Its translation is CASSSSGTRGNEQFF.

This clonotype was detected many times. V gene TRBV20-1 combines with J gene TRBJ2-3; TRBD2 matches 13 bases. The CDR3 runs to 16 residues. Germline values: CDR1 DFQATT, CDR2 SNEGSKA (reference sequence). V lost 5 bases to trimming and J lost 3 bases; unmatched junction nucleotides: 8. CDR3 nucleotide sequence: TGCAGTGCTCTGACTAGCGGGAGGAGGAGGACAGATACGCAGTATTTT. It encodes CSALTSGRRRTDTQYF.